This TCR beta chain came from a study of blood T cell repertoires in COVID-19. Study overall: T cells, B-cell-depleted T cells, or PBMCs supplied cDNA or gDNA.

In germline, CDR1 is SGHTA, CDR2 FQGNSA. This CDR3 has 15 residues. V gave up 1 base and J gave up 4 bases, with 13 bases separating them. Original analysis: Cell counts per sample came from amplifying reference gene primers. Data came from immunoSEQ multiplex PCR; TCRdb stores just in-frame clones and leaves some out. For V, J and clone size, that table is used; D and trimming come from the DNA. The data show over 100,000 clones, with 79% seen just once and 3.5% to 4.5% held by the top ten. What was sequenced was peripheral blood. The clonotype was recovered from a woman older than 75 with acute or convalescent COVID-19. This chain connects TRBV7-2 to TRBJ1-1; no reliable D call. Here the CDR3 reads CASSLVSRGFTEAFF. The CDR3 bases are TGTGCCAGCAGCTTAGTGTCCCGCGGGTTCACTGAAGCTTTCTTT.